This paragraph reports one TCR beta chain. Assay used: immunoSEQ multiplex PCR; TCRdb lists only in-frame clones, some missing. The table includes 150,000 to 200,000 clones, about 84% detected once. Losses at the gene ends were 11 bases for V and 3 bases for J; bases not matched to a gene: 13. Germline-derived CDR1 and CDR2 are SNHLY and FYNNEI. This CDR3 is built from 15 residues. This sample was taken from a study of cytomegalovirus exposure and HLA in healthy donors. Study-level information: The platform used for the approximately 130 validation repertoires matched that of the roughly 630 first-cohort repertoires, a later analysis reported.

Sequencing was carried out using PBMCs. The chain recombines TRBV2 with TRBJ1-1, with 9 bases aligning to TRBD1. This clonotype was sampled from a woman aged 18 to 35 in good health and CMV-seronegative. The CDR3 DNA reads as TGTGCCTTGGCCCACAGGGGGCGCGGGTACACTGAAGCTTTCTTT. It encodes CALAHRGRGYTEAFF.